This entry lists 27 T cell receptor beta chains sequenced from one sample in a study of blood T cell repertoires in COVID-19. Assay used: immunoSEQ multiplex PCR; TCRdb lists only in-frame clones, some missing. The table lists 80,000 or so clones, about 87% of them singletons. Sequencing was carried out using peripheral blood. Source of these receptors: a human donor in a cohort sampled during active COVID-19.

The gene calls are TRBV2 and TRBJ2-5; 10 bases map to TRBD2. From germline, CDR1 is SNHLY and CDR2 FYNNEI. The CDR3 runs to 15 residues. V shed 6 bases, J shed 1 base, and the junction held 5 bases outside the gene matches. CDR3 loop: CASRISGRRQETQYF. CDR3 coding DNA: TGTGCCAGCAGAATTAGCGGGAGGCGCCAAGAGACCCAGTACTTC. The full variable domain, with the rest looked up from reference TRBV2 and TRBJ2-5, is EPEVTQTPSHQVTQMGQEVILRCVPISNHLYFYWYRQILGQKVEFLVSFYNNEISEKSEIFDDQFSVERPDGSNFTLKIRSTKLEDSAMYFCASRISGRRQETQYFGPGTRLLVL.

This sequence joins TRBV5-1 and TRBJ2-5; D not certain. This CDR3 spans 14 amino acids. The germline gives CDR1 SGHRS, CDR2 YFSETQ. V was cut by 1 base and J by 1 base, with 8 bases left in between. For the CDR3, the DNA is TGCGCCAGCAGCTTGAGTAGCCCCCAAGAGACCCAGTACTTC. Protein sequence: CASSLSSPQETQYF.

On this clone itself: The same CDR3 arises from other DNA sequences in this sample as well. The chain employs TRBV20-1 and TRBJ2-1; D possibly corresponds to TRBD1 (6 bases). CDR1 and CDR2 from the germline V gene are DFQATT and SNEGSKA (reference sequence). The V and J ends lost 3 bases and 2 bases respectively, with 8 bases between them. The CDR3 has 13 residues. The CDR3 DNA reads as TGCAGTGCTAGTCCAGGGGCCTACAATGAGCAGTTCTTC. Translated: CSASPGAYNEQFF.

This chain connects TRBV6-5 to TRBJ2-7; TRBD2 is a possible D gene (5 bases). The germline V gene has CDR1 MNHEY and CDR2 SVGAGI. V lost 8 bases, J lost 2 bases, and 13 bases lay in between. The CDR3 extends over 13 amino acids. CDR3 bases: TGTGCCAGCGCTCAGGCAGCGGCCTACGAGCAGTACTTC. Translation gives CASAQAAAYEQYF.

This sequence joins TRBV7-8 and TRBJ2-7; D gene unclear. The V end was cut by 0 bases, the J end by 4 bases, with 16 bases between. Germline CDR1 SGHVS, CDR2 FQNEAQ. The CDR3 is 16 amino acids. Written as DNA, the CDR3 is TGTGCCAGCAGCTTAGCCCGCTTCCTAGGCAGTTACGAGCAGTACTTC. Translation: CASSLARFLGSYEQYF.

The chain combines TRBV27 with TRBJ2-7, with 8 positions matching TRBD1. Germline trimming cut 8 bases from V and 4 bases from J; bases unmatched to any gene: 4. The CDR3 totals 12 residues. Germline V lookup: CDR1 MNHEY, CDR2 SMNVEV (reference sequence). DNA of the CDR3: TGTGCCAGCGCCAGGGGGCTATACGAGCAGTACTTC. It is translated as CASARGLYEQYF.

DNA of the CDR3: TGTGCCAGCAGCGCCACCTCGACTAGCGGAAACAATGAGCAGTTCTTC. It yields the protein CASSATSTSGNNEQFF. The chain has TRBV3-1 (or the pseudogene TRBV3-2) and TRBJ2-1; 9 bases match TRBD2. Unmatched junction bases numbered 10, after V lost 5 bases and J lost 5 bases. CDR1 is LGHDT and CDR2 is YNNKEL in the germline V gene (reference sequence). The CDR3 is 16 residues long.

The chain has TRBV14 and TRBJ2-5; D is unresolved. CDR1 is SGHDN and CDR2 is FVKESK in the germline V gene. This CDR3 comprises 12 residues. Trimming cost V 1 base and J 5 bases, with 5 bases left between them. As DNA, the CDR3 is TGTGCCAGCAGCCAAGTTTCTGAGACCCAGTACTTC. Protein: CASSQVSETQYF.

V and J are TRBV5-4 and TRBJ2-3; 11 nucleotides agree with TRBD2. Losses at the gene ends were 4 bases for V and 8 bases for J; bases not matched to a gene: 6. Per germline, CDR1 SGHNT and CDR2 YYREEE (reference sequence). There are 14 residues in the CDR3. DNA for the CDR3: TGTGCCAGCAGCCGCCCGGGACTAGCGGTTACGCAGTATTTT. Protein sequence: CASSRPGLAVTQYF.

CDR3 protein: CASSLGQIETYF. CDR3 DNA sequence: TGTGCCAGCAGCCTCGGACAGATCGAAACGTACTTC. The V and J genes are TRBV3-1 (or the pseudogene TRBV3-2) and TRBJ2-7, with a tentative D call TRBD1 (6 bases). Per germline, CDR1 LGHDT and CDR2 YNNKEL (reference sequence). This CDR3 spans 12 amino acids. The V gene lost 4 bases and the J gene lost 12 bases, with 16 bases spanning the gap.

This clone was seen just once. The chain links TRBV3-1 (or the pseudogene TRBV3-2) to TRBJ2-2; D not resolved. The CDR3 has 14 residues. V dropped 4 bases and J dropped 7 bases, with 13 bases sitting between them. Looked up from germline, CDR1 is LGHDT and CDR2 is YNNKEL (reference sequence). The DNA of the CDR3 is TGTGCCAGCAGCCCTAGTTGGCTGAACGGGGAGCTGTTTTTT. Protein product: CASSPSWLNGELFF.

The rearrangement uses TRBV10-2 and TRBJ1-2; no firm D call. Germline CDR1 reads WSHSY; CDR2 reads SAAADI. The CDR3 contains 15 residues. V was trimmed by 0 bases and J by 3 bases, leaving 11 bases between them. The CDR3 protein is CASSESTAGYYGYTF. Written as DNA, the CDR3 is TGCGCCAGCAGTGAGTCGACGGCAGGCTACTATGGCTACACCTTC.

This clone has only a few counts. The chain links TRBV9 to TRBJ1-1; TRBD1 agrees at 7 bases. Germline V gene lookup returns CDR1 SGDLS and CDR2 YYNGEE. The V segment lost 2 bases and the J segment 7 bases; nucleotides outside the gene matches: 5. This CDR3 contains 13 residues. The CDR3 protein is CASSVGTVNEAFF. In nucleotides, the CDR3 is TGTGCCAGCAGCGTCGGGACAGTCAATGAAGCTTTCTTT. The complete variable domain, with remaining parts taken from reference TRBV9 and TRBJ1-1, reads DSGVTQTPKHLITATGQRVTLRCSPRSGDLSVYWYQQSLDQGLQFLIQYYNGEERAKGNILERFSAQQFPDLHSELNLSSLELGDSALYFCASSVGTVNEAFFGQGTRLTVV.

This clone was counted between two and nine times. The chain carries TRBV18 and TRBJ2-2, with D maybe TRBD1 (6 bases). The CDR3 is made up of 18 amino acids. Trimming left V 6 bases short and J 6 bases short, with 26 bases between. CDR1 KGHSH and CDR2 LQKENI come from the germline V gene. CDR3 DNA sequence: TGTGCCAGCTCCCCAGACCGATCGGGACAAAGTATTTCCGGGGAGCTGTTTTTT. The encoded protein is CASSPDRSGQSISGELFF.

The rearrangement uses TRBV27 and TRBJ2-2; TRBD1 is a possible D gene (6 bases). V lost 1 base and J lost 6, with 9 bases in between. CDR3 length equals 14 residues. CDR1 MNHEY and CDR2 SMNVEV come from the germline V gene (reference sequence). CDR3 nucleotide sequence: TGTGCCAGCAGTTTATATGGGGGCGCCGGGGAGCTGTTTTTT. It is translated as CASSLYGGAGELFF.

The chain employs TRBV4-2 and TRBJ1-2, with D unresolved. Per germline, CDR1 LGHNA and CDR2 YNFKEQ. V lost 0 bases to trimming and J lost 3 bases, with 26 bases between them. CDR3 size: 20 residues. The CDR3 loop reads CASSQELLGQGRRFYYGYTF. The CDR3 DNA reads TGTGCCAGCAGCCAAGAGTTATTAGGGCAAGGCCGGAGGTTCTACTATGGCTACACCTTC.

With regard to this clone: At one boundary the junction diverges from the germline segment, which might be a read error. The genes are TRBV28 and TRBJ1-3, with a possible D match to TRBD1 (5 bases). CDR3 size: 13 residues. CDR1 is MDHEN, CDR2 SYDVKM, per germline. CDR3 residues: CASSLSGRAVLHF. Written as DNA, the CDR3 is TGTGCCAGCAGTTTAAGTGGCAGGGCCGTGCTGCATTTT.

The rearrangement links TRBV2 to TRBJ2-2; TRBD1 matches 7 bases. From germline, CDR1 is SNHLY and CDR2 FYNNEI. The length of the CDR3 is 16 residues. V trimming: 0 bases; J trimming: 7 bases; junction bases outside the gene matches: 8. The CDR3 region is CASSEAQTGVGGELFF. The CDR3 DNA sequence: TGTGCCAGCAGTGAAGCCCAAACAGGGGTGGGCGGGGAGCTGTTTTTT.

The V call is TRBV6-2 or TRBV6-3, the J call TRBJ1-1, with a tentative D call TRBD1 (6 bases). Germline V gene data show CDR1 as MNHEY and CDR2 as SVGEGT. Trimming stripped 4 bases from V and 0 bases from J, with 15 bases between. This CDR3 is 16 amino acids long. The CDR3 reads CASSSTPGTLNTEAFF. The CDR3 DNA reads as TGTGCCAGCAGTTCTACTCCCGGGACACTGAACACTGAAGCTTTCTTT.

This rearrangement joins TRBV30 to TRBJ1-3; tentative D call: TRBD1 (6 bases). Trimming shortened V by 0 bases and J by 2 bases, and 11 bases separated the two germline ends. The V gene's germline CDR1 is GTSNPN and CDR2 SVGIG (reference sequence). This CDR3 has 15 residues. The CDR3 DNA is TGTGCCTGGAGTGTACTGGGACACCCTGGAAACACCATATATTTT. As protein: CAWSVLGHPGNTIYF.

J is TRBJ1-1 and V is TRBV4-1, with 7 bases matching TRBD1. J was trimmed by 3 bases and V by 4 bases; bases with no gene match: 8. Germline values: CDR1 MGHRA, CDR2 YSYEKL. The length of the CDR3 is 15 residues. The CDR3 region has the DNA TGCGCCAGCAGCCCTTTAAGGGGGCTGGACACTGAAGCTTTCTTT. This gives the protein CASSPLRGLDTEAFF.

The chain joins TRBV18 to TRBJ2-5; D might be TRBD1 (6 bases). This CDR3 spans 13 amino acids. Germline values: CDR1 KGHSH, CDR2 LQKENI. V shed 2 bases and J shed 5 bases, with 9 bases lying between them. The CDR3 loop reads CASSPTGLETQYF. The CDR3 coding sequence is TGTGCCAGCTCACCAACAGGGCTGGAGACCCAGTACTTC.

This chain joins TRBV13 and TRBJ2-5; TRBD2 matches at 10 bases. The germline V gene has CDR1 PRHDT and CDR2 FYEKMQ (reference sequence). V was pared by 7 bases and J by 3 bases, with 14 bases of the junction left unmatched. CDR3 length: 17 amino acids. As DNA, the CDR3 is TGTGCCAGCAATGCCAGCGGGAGGGTGGCATTCGAAGAGACCCAGTACTTC. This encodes CASNASGRVAFEETQYF. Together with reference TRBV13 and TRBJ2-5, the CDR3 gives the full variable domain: AAGVIQSPRHLIKEKRETATLKCYPIPRHDTVYWYQQGPGQDPQFLISFYEKMQSDKGSIPDRFSAQQFSDYHSELNMSSLELGDSALYFCASNASGRVAFEETQYFGPGTRLLVL.

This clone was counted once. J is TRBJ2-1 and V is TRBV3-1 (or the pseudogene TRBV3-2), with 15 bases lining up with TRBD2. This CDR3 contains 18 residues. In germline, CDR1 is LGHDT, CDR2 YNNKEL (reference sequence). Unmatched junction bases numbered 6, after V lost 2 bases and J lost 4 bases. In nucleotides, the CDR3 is TGTGCCAGCAGCCAAACACGGACTAGCGGGAGGGGGTACAATGAGCAGTTCTTC. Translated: CASSQTRTSGRGYNEQFF.

DNA for the CDR3: TGTGCCAGCAGTGGGGGGCGTAACTATGGCTACACCTTC. It yields the protein CASSGGRNYGYTF. The chain couples TRBV2 to TRBJ1-2; weak D call: TRBD1 (6 bases). The CDR3 has 13 amino acids. CDR1 is SNHLY, CDR2 FYNNEI, per germline. Trimming took 4 bases from V and 1 from J, leaving 7 bases between them.

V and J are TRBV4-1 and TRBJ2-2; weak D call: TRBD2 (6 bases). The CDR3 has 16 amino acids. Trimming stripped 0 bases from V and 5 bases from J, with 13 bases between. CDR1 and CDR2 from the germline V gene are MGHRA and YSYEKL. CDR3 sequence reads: CASSQDFGSPTGELFF. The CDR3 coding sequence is TGCGCCAGCAGCCAAGATTTCGGGAGTCCTACCGGGGAGCTGTTTTTT.

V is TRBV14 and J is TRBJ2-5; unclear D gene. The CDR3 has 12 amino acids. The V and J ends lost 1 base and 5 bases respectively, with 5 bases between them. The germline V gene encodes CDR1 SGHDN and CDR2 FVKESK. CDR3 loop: CASSQVLETQYF. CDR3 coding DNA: TGTGCCAGCAGCCAAGTCCTGGAGACCCAGTACTTC.